The clone carrying this T cell receptor beta chain was picked up one time. As processed by the authors: Amplified reference gene primers provided the basis for estimating nucleated cell counts. TCRdb's copy holds only in-frame clones and misses some; the assay was immunoSEQ multiplex PCR. V, J and clone size are those of that table, while D and trimming were read from the DNA. The sample gives roughly 260,000 clones, 88% of which show up once; approximately 4.3% is in the top ten. Germline V CDR1 and CDR2: ENHRY, SYGVKD. The CDR3 has 18 amino acids. V lost 3 bases to trimming and J lost 5 bases; unmatched junction nucleotides: 12. The sample is drawn from a study of blood T cell repertoires in COVID-19. About the research overall: Whether acute or convalescent, the COVID-19 samples came from the United States, Italy and Spain.

The clonotype was recovered from a man in his fifties or sixties who had recovered from COVID-19. The chain uses TRBV10-3 and TRBJ2-1; the match to TRBD2 covers 11 bases. The specimen sequenced was peripheral blood. In nucleotides, the CDR3 is TGTGCCATCAGTGACCGGGGAGGACTAGCGGGTCCTGACAATGAGCAGTTCTTC. Amino acid sequence: CAISDRGGLAGPDNEQFF.